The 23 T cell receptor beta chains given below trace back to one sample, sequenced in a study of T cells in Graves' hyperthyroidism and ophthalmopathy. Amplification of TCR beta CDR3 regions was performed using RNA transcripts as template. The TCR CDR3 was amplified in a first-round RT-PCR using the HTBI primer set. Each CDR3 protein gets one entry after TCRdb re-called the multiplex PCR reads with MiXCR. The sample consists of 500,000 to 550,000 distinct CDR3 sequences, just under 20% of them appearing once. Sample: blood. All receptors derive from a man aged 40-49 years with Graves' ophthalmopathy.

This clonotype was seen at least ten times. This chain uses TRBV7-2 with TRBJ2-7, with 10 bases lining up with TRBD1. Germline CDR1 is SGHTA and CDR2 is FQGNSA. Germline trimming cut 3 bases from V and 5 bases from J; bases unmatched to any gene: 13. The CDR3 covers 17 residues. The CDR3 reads CASSLRGTGDRGHEQYF. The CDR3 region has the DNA TGTGCCAGCAGCTTGAGGGGGACGGGGGACAGGGGCCACGAGCAGTACTTC.

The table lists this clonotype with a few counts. CDR3 protein: CASSASATNEKLFF. The CDR3 DNA is TGTGCCAGCAGCGCCAGTGCAACTAATGAAAAACTGTTTTTT. The gene calls are TRBV6-1 and TRBJ1-4; D is unclear. V was shortened by 6 bases and J by 0 bases, with 8 bases between the two germline ends. In germline, CDR1 is MNHNS, CDR2 SASEGT. The CDR3 loop spans 14 amino acids.

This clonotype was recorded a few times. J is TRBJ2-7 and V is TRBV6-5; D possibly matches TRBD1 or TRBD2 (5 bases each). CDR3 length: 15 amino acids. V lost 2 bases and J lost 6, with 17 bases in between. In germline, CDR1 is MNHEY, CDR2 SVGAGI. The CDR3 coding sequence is TGTGCCAGCAGTTACGAGGGGCTTCCTACCGGCGAGCAGTACTTC. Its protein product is CASSYEGLPTGEQYF.

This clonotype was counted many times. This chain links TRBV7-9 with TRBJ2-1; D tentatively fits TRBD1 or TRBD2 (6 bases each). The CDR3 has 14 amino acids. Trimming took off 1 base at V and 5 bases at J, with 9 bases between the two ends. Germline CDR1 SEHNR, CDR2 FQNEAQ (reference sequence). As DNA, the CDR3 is TGTGCCAGCAGCTTAGTAAGGGGGGACAATGAGCAGTTCTTC. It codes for CASSLVRGDNEQFF.

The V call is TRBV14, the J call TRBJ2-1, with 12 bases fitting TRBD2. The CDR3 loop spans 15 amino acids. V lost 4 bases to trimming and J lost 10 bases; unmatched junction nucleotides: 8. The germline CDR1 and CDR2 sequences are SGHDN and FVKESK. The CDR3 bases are TGTGCCAGCAGCCGACTAGCGGGGGCGCTCAGCGAGCAGTTCTTC. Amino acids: CASSRLAGALSEQFF.

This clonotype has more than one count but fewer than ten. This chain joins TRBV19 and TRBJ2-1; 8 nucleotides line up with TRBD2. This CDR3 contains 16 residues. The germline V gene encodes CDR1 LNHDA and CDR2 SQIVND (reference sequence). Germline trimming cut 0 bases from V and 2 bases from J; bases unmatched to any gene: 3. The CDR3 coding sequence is TGTGCCAGTAGTATAGATCGGACTAGCACCTACAATGAGCAGTTCTTC. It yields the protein CASSIDRTSTYNEQFF.

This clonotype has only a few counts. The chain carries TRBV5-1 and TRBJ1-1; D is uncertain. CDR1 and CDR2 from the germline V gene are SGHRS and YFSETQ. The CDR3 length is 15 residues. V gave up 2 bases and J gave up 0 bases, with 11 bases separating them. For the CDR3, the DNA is TGCGCCAGCAGCTTTTACAGTCCCATGAACACTGAAGCTTTCTTT. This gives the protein CASSFYSPMNTEAFF.

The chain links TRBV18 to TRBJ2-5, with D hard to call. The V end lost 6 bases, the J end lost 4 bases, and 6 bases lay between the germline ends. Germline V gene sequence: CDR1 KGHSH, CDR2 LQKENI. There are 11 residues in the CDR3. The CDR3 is CASSKIETQYF. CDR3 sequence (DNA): TGTGCCAGCTCGAAGATAGAGACCCAGTACTTC.

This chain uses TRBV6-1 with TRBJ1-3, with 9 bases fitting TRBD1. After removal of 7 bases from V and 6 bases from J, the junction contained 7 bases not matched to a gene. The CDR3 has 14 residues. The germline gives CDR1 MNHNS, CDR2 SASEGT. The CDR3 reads CASTDRGRENTIYF. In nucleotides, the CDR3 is TGTGCCAGCACGGACAGGGGAAGGGAAAACACCATATATTTT.

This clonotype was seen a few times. CDR3 loop: CASSYSGGPNEQFF. The CDR3 bases are TGTGCCAGCAGTTACTCTGGGGGCCCTAATGAGCAGTTCTTC. This chain uses TRBV6-5 with TRBJ2-1; a weak D match, TRBD1 (6 bases). Germline values: CDR1 MNHEY, CDR2 SVGAGI. Trimming left V 0 bases short and J 7 bases short, with 10 bases between. The CDR3 has 14 amino acids.

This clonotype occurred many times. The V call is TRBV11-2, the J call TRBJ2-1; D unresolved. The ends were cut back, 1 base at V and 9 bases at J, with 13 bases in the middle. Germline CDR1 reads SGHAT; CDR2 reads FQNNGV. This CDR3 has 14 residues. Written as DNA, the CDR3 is TGTGCCAGCAGCTTAGGGCCCCCGGTTCCTGAGCAGTTCTTC. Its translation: CASSLGPPVPEQFF.

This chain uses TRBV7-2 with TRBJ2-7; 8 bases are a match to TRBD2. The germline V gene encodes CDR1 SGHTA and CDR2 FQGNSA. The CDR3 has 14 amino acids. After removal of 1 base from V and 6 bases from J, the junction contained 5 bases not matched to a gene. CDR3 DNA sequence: TGTGCCAGCAGCTTAGTCGGGACTAGTATCGAGCAGTACTTC. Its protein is CASSLVGTSIEQYF.

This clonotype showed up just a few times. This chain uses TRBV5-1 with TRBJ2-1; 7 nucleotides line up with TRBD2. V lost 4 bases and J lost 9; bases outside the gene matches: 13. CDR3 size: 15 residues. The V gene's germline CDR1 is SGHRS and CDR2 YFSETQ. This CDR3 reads CASSLEGGPSSEQFF. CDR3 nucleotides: TGCGCCAGCAGCCTCGAGGGAGGGCCGTCAAGTGAGCAGTTCTTC.

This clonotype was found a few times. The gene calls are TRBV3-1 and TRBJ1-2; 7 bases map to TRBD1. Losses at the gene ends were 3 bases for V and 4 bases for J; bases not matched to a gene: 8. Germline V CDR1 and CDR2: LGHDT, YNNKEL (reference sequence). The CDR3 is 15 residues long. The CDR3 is CASSHLSGQSYGYTF. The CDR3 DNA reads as TGTGCCAGCAGCCACCTATCGGGACAGTCCTATGGCTACACCTTC.

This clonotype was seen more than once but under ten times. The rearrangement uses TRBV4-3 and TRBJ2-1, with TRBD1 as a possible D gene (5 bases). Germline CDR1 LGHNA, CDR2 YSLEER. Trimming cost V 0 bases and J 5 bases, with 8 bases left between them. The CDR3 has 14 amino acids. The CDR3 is CASSQEGRDNEQFF. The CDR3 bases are TGCGCCAGCAGCCAAGAGGGGCGAGACAATGAGCAGTTCTTC.

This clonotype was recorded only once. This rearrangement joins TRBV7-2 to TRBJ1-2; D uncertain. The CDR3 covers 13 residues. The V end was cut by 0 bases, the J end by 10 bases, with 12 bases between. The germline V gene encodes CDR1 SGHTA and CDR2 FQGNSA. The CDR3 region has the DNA TGTGCCAGCAGCTTAGCTTCATACGGTGTCTACACCTTC. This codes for CASSLASYGVYTF.

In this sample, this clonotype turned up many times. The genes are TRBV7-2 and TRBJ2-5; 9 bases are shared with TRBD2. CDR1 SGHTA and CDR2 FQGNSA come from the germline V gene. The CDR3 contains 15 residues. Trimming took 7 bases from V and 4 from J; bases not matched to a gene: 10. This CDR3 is CASTRGSGRIETQYF. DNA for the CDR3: TGTGCCAGCACGCGGGGTAGCGGGAGAATAGAGACCCAGTACTTC. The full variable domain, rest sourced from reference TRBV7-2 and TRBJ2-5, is GAGVSQSPSNKVTEKGKDVELRCDPISGHTALYWYRQSLGQGLEFLIYFQGNSAPDKSGLPSDRFSAERTGGSVSTLTIQRTQQEDSAVYLCASTRGSGRIETQYFGPGTRLLVL.

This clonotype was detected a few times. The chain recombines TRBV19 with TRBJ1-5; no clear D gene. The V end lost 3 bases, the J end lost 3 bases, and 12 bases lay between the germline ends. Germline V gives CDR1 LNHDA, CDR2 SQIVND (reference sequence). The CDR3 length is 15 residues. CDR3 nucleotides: TGTGCCAGTAGTATTCCGCAGATAATCAATCAGCCCCAGCATTTT. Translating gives CASSIPQIINQPQHF.

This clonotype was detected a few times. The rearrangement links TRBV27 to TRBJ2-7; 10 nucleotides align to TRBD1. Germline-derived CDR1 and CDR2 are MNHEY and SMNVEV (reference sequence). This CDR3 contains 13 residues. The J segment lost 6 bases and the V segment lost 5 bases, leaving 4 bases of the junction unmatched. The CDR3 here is CASSNGQGVEQYF. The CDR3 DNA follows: TGTGCCAGCAGTAATGGACAGGGGGTCGAGCAGTACTTC.

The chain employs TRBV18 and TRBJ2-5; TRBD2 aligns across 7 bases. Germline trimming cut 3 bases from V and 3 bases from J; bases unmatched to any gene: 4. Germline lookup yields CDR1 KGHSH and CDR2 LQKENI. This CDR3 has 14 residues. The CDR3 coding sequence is TGTGCCAGCTCACCTGGACTAGTCGAAGAGACCCAGTACTTC. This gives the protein CASSPGLVEETQYF.

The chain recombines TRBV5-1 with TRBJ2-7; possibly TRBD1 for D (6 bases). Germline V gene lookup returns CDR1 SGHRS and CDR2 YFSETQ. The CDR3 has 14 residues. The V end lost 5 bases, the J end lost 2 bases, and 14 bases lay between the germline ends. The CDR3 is CASSSDRSAYEQYF. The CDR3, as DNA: TGCGCCAGCAGTTCAGACAGGAGCGCCTACGAGCAGTACTTC.

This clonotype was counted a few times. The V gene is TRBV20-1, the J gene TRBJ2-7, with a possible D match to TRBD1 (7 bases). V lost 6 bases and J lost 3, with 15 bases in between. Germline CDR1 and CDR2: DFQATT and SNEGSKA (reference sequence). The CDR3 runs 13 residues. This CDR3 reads CSAGPGGNYEQYF. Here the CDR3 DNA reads TGCAGTGCCGGACCAGGGGGGAACTACGAGCAGTACTTC.

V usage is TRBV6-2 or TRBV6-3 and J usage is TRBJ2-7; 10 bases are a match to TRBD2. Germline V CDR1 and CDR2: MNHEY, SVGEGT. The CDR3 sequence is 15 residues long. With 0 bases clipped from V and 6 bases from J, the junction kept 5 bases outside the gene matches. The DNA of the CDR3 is TGTGCCAGCAGTTACTCGCGACTAGCGGGTTCCGAGCAGTACTTC. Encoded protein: CASSYSRLAGSEQYF.